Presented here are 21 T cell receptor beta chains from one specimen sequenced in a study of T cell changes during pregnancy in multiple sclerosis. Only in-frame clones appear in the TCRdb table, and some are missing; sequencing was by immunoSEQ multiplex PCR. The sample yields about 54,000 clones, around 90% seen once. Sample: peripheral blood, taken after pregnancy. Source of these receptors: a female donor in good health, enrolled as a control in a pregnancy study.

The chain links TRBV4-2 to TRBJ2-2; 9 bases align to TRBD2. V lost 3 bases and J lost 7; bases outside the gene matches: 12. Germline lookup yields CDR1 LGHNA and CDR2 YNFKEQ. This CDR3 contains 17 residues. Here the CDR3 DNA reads TGTGCCAGCAGCCAGACCAAACCGCGGGGGGGAATCGGGGAGCTGTTTTTT. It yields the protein CASSQTKPRGGIGELFF.

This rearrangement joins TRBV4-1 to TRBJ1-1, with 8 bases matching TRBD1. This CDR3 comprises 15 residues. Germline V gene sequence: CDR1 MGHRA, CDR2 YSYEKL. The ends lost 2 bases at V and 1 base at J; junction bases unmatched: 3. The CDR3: CASSQQGARNTEAFF. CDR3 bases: TGCGCCAGCAGCCAACAGGGGGCAAGGAACACTGAAGCTTTCTTT.

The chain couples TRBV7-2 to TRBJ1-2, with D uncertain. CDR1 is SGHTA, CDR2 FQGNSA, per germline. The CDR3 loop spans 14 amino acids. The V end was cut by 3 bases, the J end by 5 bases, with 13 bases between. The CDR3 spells CASSLRVVKYGYTF. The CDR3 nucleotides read TGTGCCAGCAGCTTGCGGGTCGTAAAATATGGCTACACCTTC.

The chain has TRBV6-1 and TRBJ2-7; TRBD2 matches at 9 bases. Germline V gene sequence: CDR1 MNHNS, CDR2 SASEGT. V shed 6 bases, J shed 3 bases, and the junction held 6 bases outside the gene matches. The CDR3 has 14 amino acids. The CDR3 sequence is CASRRAGGYYEQYF. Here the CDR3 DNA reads TGTGCCAGCAGGCGAGCGGGGGGTTACTACGAGCAGTACTTC.

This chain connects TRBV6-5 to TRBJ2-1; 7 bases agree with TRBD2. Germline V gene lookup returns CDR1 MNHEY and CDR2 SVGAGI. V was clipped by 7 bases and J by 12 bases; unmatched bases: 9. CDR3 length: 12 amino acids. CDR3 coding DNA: TGTGCCAGCACCAACGGGGCTAGCGGGCAGTTCTTC. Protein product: CASTNGASGQFF.

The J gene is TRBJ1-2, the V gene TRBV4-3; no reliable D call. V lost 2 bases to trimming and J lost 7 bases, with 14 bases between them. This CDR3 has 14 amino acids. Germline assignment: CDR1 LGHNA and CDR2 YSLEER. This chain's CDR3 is CASSQNAGGGGYTF. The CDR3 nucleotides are TGCGCCAGCAGCCAAAATGCCGGCGGAGGTGGCTACACCTTC.

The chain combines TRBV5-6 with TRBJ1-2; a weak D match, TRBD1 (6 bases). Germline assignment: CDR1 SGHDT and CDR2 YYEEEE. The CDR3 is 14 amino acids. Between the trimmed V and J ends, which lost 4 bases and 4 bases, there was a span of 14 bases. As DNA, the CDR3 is TGTGCCAGCAGCCAGGGGTCGAGAAGCTATGGCTACACCTTC. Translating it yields CASSQGSRSYGYTF.

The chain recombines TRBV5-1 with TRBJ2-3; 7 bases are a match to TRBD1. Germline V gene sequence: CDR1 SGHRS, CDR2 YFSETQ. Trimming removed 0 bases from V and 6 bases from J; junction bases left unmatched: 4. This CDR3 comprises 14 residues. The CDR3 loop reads CASSLVRGRDTQYF. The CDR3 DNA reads TGCGCCAGCAGCTTGGTAAGGGGGCGGGATACGCAGTATTTT.

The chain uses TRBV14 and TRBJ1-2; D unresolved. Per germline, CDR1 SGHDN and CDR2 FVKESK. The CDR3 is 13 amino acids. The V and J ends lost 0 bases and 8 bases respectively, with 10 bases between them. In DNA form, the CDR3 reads TGTGCCAGCAGCCAAGATCGGAGGTTAGGCTACACCTTC. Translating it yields CASSQDRRLGYTF.

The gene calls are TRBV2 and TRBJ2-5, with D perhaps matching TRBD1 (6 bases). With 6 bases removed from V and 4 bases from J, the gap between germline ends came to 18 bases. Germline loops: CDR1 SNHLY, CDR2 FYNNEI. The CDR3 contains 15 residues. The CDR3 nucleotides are TGTGCCAGCAGATGGGACCCCTCACAGGGAGAGACCCAGTACTTC. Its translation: CASRWDPSQGETQYF.

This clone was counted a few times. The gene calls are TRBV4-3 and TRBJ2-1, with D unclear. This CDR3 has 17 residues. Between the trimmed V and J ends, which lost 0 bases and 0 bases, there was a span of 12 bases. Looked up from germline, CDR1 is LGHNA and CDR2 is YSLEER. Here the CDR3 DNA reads TGCGCCAGCAGCCAAGATACCAGTCCAAGCTCCTACAATGAGCAGTTCTTC. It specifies CASSQDTSPSSYNEQFF.

This chain's CDR3 is CASSDPGQGTYEQYF. For the CDR3, the DNA is TGTGCCAGCAGTGACCCAGGACAGGGGACCTACGAGCAGTACTTC. The genes are TRBV2 and TRBJ2-7, with 9 positions matching TRBD1. This CDR3 is 15 amino acids long. The V gene end was trimmed by 3 bases and the J gene end by 2 bases; junction bases not matched to a gene: 5. CDR1 is SNHLY and CDR2 is FYNNEI in the germline V gene.

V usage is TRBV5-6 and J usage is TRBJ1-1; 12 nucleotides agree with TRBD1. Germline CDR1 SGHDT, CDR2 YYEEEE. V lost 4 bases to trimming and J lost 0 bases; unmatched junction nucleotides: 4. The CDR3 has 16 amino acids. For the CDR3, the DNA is TGTGCCAGCAGCCCCGGGACAGGGGGCTTGAACACTGAAGCTTTCTTT. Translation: CASSPGTGGLNTEAFF.

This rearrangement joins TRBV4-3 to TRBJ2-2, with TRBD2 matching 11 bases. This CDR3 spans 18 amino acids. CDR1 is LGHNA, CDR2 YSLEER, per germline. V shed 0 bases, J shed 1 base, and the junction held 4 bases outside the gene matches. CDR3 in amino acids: CASSQDIGLAGNTGELFF. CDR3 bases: TGCGCCAGCAGCCAAGATATCGGACTAGCGGGGAACACCGGGGAGCTGTTTTTT.

The DNA of the CDR3 is TGTGCCAGCACTCAGGGTTATAATTCACCCCTCCACTTT. It specifies CASTQGYNSPLHF. This rearrangement joins TRBV6-5 to TRBJ1-6; possible D gene TRBD1, 5 bases. The ends were cut back, 7 bases at V and 4 bases at J, with 8 bases in the middle. Germline loops: CDR1 MNHEY, CDR2 SVGAGI. This CDR3 contains 13 residues.

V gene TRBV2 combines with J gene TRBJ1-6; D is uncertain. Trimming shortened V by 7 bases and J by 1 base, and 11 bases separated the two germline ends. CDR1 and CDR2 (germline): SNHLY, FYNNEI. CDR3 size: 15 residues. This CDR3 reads CASIGDNSYNSPLHF. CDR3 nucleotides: TGTGCCAGCATTGGCGACAATTCCTATAATTCACCCCTCCACTTT.

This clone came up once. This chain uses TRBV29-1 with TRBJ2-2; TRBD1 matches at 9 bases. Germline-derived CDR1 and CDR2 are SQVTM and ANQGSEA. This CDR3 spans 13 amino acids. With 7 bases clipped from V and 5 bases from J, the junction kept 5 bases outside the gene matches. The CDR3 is CSARTGETGELFF. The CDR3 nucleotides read TGCAGCGCTCGGACAGGGGAGACCGGGGAGCTGTTTTTT.

The CDR3 DNA sequence: TGTGCCAGCAGTCGCAGCGGGGGGGCCAAAAACATTCAGTACTTC. It encodes CASSRSGGAKNIQYF. J is TRBJ2-4 and V is TRBV6-5, with 9 bases aligning to TRBD2. The CDR3 length is 15 residues. CDR1 is MNHEY and CDR2 is SVGAGI in the germline V gene. V was pared by 5 bases and J by 1 base, with 3 bases of the junction left unmatched.

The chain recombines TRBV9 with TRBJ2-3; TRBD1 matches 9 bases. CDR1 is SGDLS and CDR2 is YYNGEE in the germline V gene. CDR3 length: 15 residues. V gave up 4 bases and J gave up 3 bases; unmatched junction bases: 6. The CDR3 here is CASSSRGTGTDTQYF. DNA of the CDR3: TGTGCCAGCAGCTCCAGGGGGACAGGGACAGATACGCAGTATTTT.

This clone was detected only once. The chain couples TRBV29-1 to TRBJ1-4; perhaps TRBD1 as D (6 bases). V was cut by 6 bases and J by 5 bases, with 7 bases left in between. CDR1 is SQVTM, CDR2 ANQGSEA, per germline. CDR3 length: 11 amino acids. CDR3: CSVRGNEKLFF. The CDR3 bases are TGCAGCGTAAGGGGGAATGAAAAACTGTTTTTT.

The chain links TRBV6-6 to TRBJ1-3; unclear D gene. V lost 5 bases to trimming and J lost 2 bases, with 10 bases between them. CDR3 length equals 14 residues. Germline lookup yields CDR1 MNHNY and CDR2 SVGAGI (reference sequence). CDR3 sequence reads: CASSPGGTGNTIYF. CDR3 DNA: TGTGCCAGCAGTCCGGGAGGGACTGGAAACACCATATATTTT.